The clone carrying this T cell receptor (beta chain) has just a few counts. Its antigen is currently unknown. The V and J ends lost 4 bases and 3 bases respectively, with 6 bases between them. Germline V gene data show CDR1 as GTSNPN and CDR2 as SVGIG (reference sequence). The CDR3 consists of 12 residues. This sample was taken from a study of cytomegalovirus exposure and HLA in healthy donors. Whole-study results and caveats: Sequencing had likely introduced a cluster of highly shared sequence variants as an artifact. Immune exposure was documented only through CMV serostatus.

A multiplex PCR was run with 60 Vbeta primers and 13 Jbeta primers. The data were produced by immunoSEQ multiplex PCR, yet TCRdb's version contains in-frame clones alone and is incomplete. This sample has 250,000 to 350,000 clones; about 80% occur once, and the top ten carry about 0.28%. The material sequenced was PBMCs. The chain links TRBV30 to TRBJ2-2, with D hard to call. The receptor's source is a girl aged 2 to 10 in good health and CMV-seronegative. The CDR3: CAWNADTGELFF. The CDR3 DNA reads TGTGCCTGGAATGCGGACACCGGGGAGCTGTTTTTT.